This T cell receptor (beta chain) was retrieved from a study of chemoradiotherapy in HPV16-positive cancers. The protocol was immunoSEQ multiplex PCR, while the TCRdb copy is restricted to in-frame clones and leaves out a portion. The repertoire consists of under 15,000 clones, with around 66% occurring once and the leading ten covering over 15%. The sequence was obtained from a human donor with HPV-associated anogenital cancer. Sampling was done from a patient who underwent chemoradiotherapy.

The CDR3 coding sequence is TGCGCCAGCAGCGATGGTGGGGGTTCGAACACTGAAGCTTTCTTT. Residues: CASSDGGGSNTEAFF. The chain uses TRBV5-1 and TRBJ1-1; tentatively, D is TRBD1 (5 bases). Germline V CDR1 and CDR2: SGHRS, YFSETQ. The CDR3 totals 15 residues. Trimming shortened V by 4 bases and J by 1 base, and 14 bases separated the two germline ends.